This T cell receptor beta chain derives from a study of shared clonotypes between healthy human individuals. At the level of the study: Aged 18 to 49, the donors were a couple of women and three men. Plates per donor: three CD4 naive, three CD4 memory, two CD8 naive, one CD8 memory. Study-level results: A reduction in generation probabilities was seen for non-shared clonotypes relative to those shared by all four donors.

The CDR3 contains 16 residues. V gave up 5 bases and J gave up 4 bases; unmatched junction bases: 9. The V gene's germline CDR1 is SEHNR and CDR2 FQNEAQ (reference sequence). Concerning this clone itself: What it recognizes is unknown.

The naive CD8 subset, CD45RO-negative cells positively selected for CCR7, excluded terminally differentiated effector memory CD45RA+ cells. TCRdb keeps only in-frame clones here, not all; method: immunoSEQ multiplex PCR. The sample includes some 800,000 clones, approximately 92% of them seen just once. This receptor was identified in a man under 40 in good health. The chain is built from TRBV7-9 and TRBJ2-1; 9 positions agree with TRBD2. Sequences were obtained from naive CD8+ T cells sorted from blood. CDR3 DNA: TGTGCCAGCAGCACCCCGGGGACTAGCTCATACAATGAGCAGTTCTTC. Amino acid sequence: CASSTPGTSSYNEQFF.